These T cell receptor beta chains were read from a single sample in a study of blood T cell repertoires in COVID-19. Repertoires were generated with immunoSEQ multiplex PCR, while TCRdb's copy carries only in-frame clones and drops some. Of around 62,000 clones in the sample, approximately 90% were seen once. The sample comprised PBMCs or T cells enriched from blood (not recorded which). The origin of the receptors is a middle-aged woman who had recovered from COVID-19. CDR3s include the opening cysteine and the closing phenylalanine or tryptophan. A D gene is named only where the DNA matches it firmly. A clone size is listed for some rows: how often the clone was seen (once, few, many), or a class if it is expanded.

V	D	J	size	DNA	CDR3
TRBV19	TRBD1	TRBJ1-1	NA	TGTGCCAGTAGTACCTCAGGGGCAGGGGGCACTGAAGCTTTCTTT	CASSTSGAGGTEAFF
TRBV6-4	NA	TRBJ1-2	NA	TGTGCCAGCAGTGACGGCAGTAACTATGGCTACACCTTC	CASSDGSNYGYTF
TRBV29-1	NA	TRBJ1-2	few	TGCAGCGTTTCCCTTGGACGGACAACTACTAACTATGGCTACACCTTC	CSVSLGRTTTNYGYTF
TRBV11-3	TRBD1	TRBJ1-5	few	TGTGCCAGCAGCTTAGCCGCGGGCAGGGGGCAACAGCCCCAGCATTTT	CASSLAAGRGQQPQHF
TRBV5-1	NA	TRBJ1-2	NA	TGCGCCAGCAGCTTCCTGGTCGGGAGGGGTGATGGCTACACCTTC	CASSFLVGRGDGYTF
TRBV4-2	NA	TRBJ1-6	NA	TGTGCCAGCAGCCACTCCCCAGGGGACGGGAATTCACCCCTCCACTTT	CASSHSPGDGNSPLHF
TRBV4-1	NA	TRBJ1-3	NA	TGCGCCAGCAGCCAAGATCCCAAGGGGAAATCGGAAGGAAACACCATATATTTT	CASSQDPKGKSEGNTIYF
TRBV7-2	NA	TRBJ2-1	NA	TGTGCCAGCACCCGATTTGGGGGGGCAGGGAATGAGCAGTTCTTC	CASTRFGGAGNEQFF
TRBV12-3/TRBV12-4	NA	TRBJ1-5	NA	TGTGCCAGCACCGAAGGGGAAGGGCCCCAGCATTTT	CASTEGEGPQHF
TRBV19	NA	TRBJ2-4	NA	TGTGCCAGTAGTTACTGCGGTGTCGGGGGTTCGGGAGCCAAAAACATTCAGTACTTC	CASSYCGVGGSGAKNIQYF
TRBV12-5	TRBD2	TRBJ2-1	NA	TGTGCTAGTGGTTTAGCTAGCGGGGGGCCCCACAATGAGCAGTTCTTC	CASGLASGGPHNEQFF
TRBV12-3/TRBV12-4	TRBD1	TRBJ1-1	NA	TGTGCCAGCAGCCACGACAGGGTCACTGAAGCTTTCTTT	CASSHDRVTEAFF
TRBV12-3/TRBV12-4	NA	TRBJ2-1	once	TGTGCCAGCAGAAACCTTCGGAATGAGCAGTTCTTC	CASRNLRNEQFF
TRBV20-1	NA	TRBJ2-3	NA	TGCAGTGCTAGTACCCCCAGGGGCGGGGGACTGACAGATACGCAGTATTTT	CSASTPRGGGLTDTQYF
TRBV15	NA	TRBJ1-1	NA	TGTGCCACCAGCAGAGATCTCAGCGGGACTGAAGCTTTCTTT	CATSRDLSGTEAFF
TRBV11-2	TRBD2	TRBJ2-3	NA	TGTGCCAGCAGCTTAGGCGGGGGGGGCCCAGATACGCAGTATTTT	CASSLGGGGPDTQYF
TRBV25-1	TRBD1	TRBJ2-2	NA	TGTGCCAGCAGTGAATCGGACAGGGTGACCGGGGAGCTGTTTTTT	CASSESDRVTGELFF
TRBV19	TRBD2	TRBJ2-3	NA	TGTGCCAGTAGTCTGCGGGGGGGGGCAGATACGCAGTATTTT	CASSLRGGADTQYF
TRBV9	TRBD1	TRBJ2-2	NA	TGTGCCAGCAGCGGTTGGACAGGGGCTAACACCGGGGAGCTGTTTTTT	CASSGWTGANTGELFF
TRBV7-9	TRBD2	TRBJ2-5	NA	TGTGCCAGCACCGGGACTAGCAGATCGGAGACCCAGTACTTC	CASTGTSRSETQYF
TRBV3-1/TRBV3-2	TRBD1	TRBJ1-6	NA	TGTGCCAGCAGCCGCGGGACAGGGGGGAATAATTCACCCCTCCACTTT	CASSRGTGGNNSPLHF
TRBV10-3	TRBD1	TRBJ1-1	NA	TGTGCCATCAGCGAAGGAACAGGGGGCACTGAAGCTTTCTTT	CAISEGTGGTEAFF
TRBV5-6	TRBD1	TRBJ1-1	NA	TGTGCCAGCAGCTTGTTAGGACAGGGGTTAATGAACACTGAAGCTTTCTTT	CASSLLGQGLMNTEAFF
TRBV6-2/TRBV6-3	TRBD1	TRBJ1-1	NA	TGTGCCAGCAGTTACGGTACAGGGGCGGACACTGAAGCTTTCTTT	CASSYGTGADTEAFF
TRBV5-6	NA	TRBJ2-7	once	TGTGCCAGCAGCTTCTTATACGAGCAGTACTTC	CASSFLYEQYF
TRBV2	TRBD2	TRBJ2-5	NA	TGTGCCAGCGGACTAGCGGGCGGAGCAAAGACCCAGTACTTC	CASGLAGGAKTQYF
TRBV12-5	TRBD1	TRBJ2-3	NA	TGTGCTAGTGGACCCCGGGACAGGACGCAGTATTTT	CASGPRDRTQYF
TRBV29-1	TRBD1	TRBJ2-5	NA	TGCAGCGCATCGAGACAGGGGGCCCTCCAAGAGACCCAGTACTTC	CSASRQGALQETQYF
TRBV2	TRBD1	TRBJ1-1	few	TGTGCCAGCCGGGACAGGGGCGGCACTGAAGCTTTCTTT	CASRDRGGTEAFF
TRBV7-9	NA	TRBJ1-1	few	TGTGCCAGCAGCAAACCCAGGGGTAACACTGAAGCTTTCTTT	CASSKPRGNTEAFF
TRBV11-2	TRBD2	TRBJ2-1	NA	TGTGCCAGCAGCTTTAGCGGGGGGGACTTGAATGAGCAGTTCTTC	CASSFSGGDLNEQFF
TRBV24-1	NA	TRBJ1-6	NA	TGTGCCACCAGTGATTTGATACAGGGAGAATCCTATAATTCACCCCTCCACTTT	CATSDLIQGESYNSPLHF
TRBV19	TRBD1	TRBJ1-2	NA	TGTGCCAGTACTAGTGAGACAGGGTTGGTCTATGGCTACACCTTC	CASTSETGLVYGYTF
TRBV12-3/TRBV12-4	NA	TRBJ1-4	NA	TGTGCCAGTACCAGACAGGTTAATGAAAAACTGTTTTTT	CASTRQVNEKLFF
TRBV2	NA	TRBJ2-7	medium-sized	TGTGCCAGCAGTGAATATCAGGGAATGTCCTACGAGCAGTACTTC	CASSEYQGMSYEQYF
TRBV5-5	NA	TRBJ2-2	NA	TGTGCCAGCAGCTTGTGGCTCTCCCCCGGGGAGCTGTTTTTT	CASSLWLSPGELFF
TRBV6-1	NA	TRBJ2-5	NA	TGTGCCAGCAGTGAAAGCCTTCCTCCCCAAGAGACCCAGTACTTC	CASSESLPPQETQYF